Listed below are T cell receptor beta chains from one sample, sequenced in a study of Graves' ophthalmopathy and Graves' hyperthyroidism. MiXCR, run by TCRdb on the multiplex PCR reads, gives a single entry per CDR3 protein. There are over a million distinct CDR3 sequences in the sample; around a third occur only once, and 8.5% to 14% lies in the top ten. Sequences were obtained from peripheral blood or thyroid tissue (not recorded which). Source of these receptors: an adult man with Graves' hyperthyroidism. CDR3s include the opening cysteine and the closing phenylalanine or tryptophan. A D gene is named only where the DNA matches it firmly. Expanded clones are given a class, and other clones once, few, many or no size at all.

clone size | D gene | J gene | V gene | CDR3 DNA | CDR3 protein
few | TRBD2 | TRBJ2-2 | TRBV20-1 | TGCAGTGCTAGAGATCATGGGCGGGGGGGCCCCGGGGAGCTGTTTTTT | CSARDHGRGGPGELFF
- | TRBD1 | TRBJ2-3 | TRBV5-1 | TGCGCCAGCAGCTCGGGACAGGGCATCACAGATACGCAGTATTTT | CASSSGQGITDTQYF
- | - | TRBJ1-5 | TRBV24-1 | TGTGCCACCAGTTTCGACGGGAGCAATCAGCCCCAGCATTTT | CATSFDGSNQPQHF
many | TRBD2 | TRBJ2-7 | TRBV11-2 | TGTGCCAGCAGTTTACGGGCTAGCGGGAGGATTGAGGGCGAGCAGTACTTC | CASSLRASGRIEGEQYF
many | - | TRBJ2-2 | TRBV19 | TGTGCCAGTAGTCGAGAGTCCCCCCCCGGCGAGCTGTTTTTT | CASSRESPPGELFF
- | TRBD1 | TRBJ1-3 | TRBV19 | TGTGCCAGTAGCCGACTCGGGACAGGAGCCATCCTCTCTGGAAACACCATATATTTT | CASSRLGTGAILSGNTIYF
- | - | TRBJ1-1 | TRBV27 | TGTGCTAGCCGGGACGCCAGGACGACTGAAGCTTTCTTT | CASRDARTTEAFF
many | - | TRBJ1-4 | TRBV2 | TGTGCCAGCAGAGAGAAGACCGGCAGTAATGAAAAACTGTTTTTT | CASREKTGSNEKLFF
few | - | TRBJ1-5 | TRBV14 | TGTGCCAGCAGCCCGGACCCAAGCAATCAGCCCCAGCATTTT | CASSPDPSNQPQHF
- | - | TRBJ1-4 | TRBV10-3 | TGTGCCATCAGTGAAGGTTTTAAGGTGCATCTGTTTTTT | CAISEGFKVHLFF
- | - | TRBJ1-1 | TRBV29-1 | TGCAGCGTAGCGATTACCCAGAACACTGAAGCTTTCTTT | CSVAITQNTEAFF
- | - | TRBJ2-5 | TRBV20-1 | TGCAGTGCTAGAGGGGGGCCGGCAGGGACCCAGTACTTC | CSARGGPAGTQYF
many | TRBD1 | TRBJ2-2 | TRBV2 | TGTGCCAGACAGGGGGCGAGCACCGGGGAGCTGTTTTTT | CARQGASTGELFF
- | TRBD2 | TRBJ2-7 | TRBV5-5 | TGTGCCAGCAGCTTGCGGTTAGCGGGGGGCCGGGCCTACGAGCAGTACTTC | CASSLRLAGGRAYEQYF
- | - | TRBJ1-6 | TRBV2 | TGTGCCAGCAGTTTCTCCGGGGGGGAGCAGCCCCTCCACTTT | CASSFSGGEQPLHF
- | TRBD1 | TRBJ1-2 | TRBV29-1 | TGCAGCGGTGATGGGACAGGGGGCTACACCTTC | CSGDGTGGYTF
- | TRBD2 | TRBJ2-5 | TRBV24-1 | TGTGCCACCAGCGGGAGGGCCGGCTCGGAGACCCAGTACTTC | CATSGRAGSETQYF
once | TRBD1 | TRBJ2-7 | TRBV20-1 | TGCAGTGCTGCGACAGGGGTTTCTTTCGAGCAGTACTTC | CSAATGVSFEQYF
- | TRBD1 | TRBJ1-1 | TRBV7-6 | TGTGCCAGCAGCGCCGGGACAGGGTACGAAGCTTTCTTT | CASSAGTGYEAFF
few | - | TRBJ1-6 | TRBV19 | TGTGCCAGTAGTACCAGACTGAGCTCCTATAATTCACCCCTCCACTTT | CASSTRLSSYNSPLHF
many | - | TRBJ1-6 | TRBV19 | TGTGCCAGTAGTATTAGGACGGAGTATAATTCACCCCTCCACTTT | CASSIRTEYNSPLHF
many | - | TRBJ1-6 | TRBV10-3 | TGTGCCATCAGTGGGGGCAATTCACCCCTCCACTTT | CAISGGNSPLHF
few | - | TRBJ2-5 | TRBV3-1 | TGTGCCAGCGACGATCAAGAGACCCAGTACTTC | CASDDQETQYF
few | - | TRBJ2-7 | TRBV19 | TGTGCCAGTAGTATGATGGGTAACCACGAGCAGTACTTC | CASSMMGNHEQYF
- | - | TRBJ1-6 | TRBV18 | TGTGCCAGCTCACCGAGAGTTAATTCGGGAGTAAGGACACCCCTCCACTTT | CASSPRVNSGVRTPLHF
- | - | TRBJ2-7 | TRBV15 | TGTGCCACCAGCAGAGATTGGAATAGCGGAGGGTACGAGCAGTACTTC | CATSRDWNSGGYEQYF
- | TRBD1 | TRBJ2-7 | TRBV29-1 | TGCAGCGTTGGGGGGGACAGGGCCACCTACGAGCAGTACTTC | CSVGGDRATYEQYF
- | - | TRBJ2-7 | TRBV24-1 | TGTGCCAGCAGTTTTGTGGGCTCCCACGAGCAGTACTTC | CASSFVGSHEQYF
many | - | TRBJ2-7 | TRBV7-6 | TGTGCCAGCAGCACGCCGGGACACCTCTACGAGCAGTACTTC | CASSTPGHLYEQYF
many | TRBD1 | TRBJ2-5 | TRBV12-3/TRBV12-4 | TGTGCCAGCAGTTTCGCAGGGGGCTGGACCCAGTACTTC | CASSFAGGWTQYF
- | TRBD2 | TRBJ2-2 | TRBV20-1 | TGCAGTGCGTTGAGTAGCGGGAGTGGCACCGGGGAGCTGTTTTTT | CSALSSGSGTGELFF
- | - | TRBJ1-5 | TRBV20-1 | TGCAGTGCCGGGGGCCCGACAATAGGCAATCAGCCCCAGCATTTT | CSAGGPTIGNQPQHF
- | TRBD1 | TRBJ1-2 | TRBV20-1 | TGCAGTGCTAAGGTCGGGACAGGGCTCGTCGGCGATGGCTACACCTTC | CSAKVGTGLVGDGYTF
many | - | TRBJ2-5 | TRBV2 | TGTGCCAGCAGTGGGACATTGGTGGAGACCCAGTACTTC | CASSGTLVETQYF
many | - | TRBJ1-4 | TRBV11-2 | TGTGCCAGCAGCTTAACAGGTCGCCAACCTGAGGTGTTTTTT | CASSLTGRQPEVFF
few | TRBD2 | TRBJ2-2 | TRBV4-3 | TGCGCCAGCAGCCAAAAACTAGCGGGGGTGGCCGGGGAGCTGTTTTTT | CASSQKLAGVAGELFF
many | TRBD1 | TRBJ2-5 | TRBV29-1 | TGCAGCGTTGGACAGGGCTGGGCCCGTGAGACCCAGTACTTC | CSVGQGWARETQYF
- | TRBD2 | TRBJ2-2 | TRBV9 | TGTGCCAGCAGCGTTGGGGCGGGAGGGGGAACCGGGGAGCTGTTTTTT | CASSVGAGGGTGELFF
- | - | TRBJ2-7 | TRBV7-9 | TGTGCCAGCAGTGAAAGTGGGACACTCAACGACTACGAGCAGTACTTC | CASSESGTLNDYEQYF
many | - | TRBJ2-5 | TRBV9 | TGTGCCAGCAGCGTCCGAGGGACCCAGTACTTC | CASSVRGTQYF
many | - | TRBJ2-2 | TRBV20-1 | TGCAGTGCTACCCTACTAGAGACCACCGGGGAGCTGTTTTTT | CSATLLETTGELFF
- | TRBD1 | TRBJ2-7 | TRBV4-2 | TGTGCCAGCAGCCAAGATGACTGGACAGGGACCTACGAGCAGTACTTC | CASSQDDWTGTYEQYF
few | - | TRBJ2-2 | TRBV5-1 | TGCGCCAGCAGCTTGGAGCAGGCGGACACCGGGGAGCTGTTTTTT | CASSLEQADTGELFF
few | - | TRBJ1-1 | TRBV27 | TGTGCCAGCAGTTTATCGCAGGGAAGAGCTTTCTTT | CASSLSQGRAFF